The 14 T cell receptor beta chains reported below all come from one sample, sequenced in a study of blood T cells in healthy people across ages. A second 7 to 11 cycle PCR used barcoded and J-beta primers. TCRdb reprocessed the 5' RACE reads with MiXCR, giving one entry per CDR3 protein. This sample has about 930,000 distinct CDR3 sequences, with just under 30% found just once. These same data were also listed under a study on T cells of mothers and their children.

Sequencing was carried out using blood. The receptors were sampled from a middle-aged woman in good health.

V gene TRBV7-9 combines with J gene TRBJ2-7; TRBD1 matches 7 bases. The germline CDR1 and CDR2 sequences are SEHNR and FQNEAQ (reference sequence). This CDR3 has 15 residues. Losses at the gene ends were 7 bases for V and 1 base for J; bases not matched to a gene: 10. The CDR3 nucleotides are TGTGCCAGCAACCTCCTGGGGGACAGTTCCTACGAGCAGTACTTC. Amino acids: CASNLLGDSSYEQYF.

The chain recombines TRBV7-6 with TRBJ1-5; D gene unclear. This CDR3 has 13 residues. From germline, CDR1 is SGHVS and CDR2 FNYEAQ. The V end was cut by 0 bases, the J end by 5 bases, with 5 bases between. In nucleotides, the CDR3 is TGTGCCAGCAGCTTAGCTCAAGATCAGCCCCAGCATTTT. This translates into CASSLAQDQPQHF.

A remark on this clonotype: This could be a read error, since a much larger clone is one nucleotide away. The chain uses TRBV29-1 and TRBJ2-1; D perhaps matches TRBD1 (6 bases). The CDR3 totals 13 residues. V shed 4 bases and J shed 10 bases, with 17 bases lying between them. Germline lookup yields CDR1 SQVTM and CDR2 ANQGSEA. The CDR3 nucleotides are TGCAGCGTTGCTGGAGAGGGGGTCCACGAGCAGTTCTTC. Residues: CSVAGEGVHEQFF.

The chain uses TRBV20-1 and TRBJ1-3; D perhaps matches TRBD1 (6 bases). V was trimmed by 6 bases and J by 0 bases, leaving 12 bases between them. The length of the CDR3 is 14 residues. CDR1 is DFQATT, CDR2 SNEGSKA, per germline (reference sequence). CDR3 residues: CSASPQGSGNTIYF. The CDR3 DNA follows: TGCAGTGCCTCCCCACAGGGCTCTGGAAACACCATATATTTT.

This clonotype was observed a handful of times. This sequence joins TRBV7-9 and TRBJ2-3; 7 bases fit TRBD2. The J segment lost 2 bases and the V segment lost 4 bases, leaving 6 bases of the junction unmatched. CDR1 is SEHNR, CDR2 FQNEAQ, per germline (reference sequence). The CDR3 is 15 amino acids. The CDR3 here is CASSSSGRATDTQYF. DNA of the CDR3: TGTGCCAGCAGCTCCTCGGGGAGGGCCACAGATACGCAGTATTTT.

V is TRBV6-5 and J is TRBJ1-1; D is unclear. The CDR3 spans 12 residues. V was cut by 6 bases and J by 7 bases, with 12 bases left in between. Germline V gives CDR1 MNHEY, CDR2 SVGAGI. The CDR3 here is CASSPGGHEAFF. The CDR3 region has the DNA TGTGCCAGCAGCCCGGGCGGTCATGAAGCTTTCTTT.

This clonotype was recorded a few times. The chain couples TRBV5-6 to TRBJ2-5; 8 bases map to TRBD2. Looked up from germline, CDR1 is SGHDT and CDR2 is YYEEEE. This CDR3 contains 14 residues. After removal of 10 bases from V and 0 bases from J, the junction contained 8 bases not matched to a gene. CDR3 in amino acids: CAAGVAGNQETQYF. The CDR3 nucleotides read TGTGCCGCGGGGGTAGCGGGGAACCAAGAGACCCAGTACTTC.

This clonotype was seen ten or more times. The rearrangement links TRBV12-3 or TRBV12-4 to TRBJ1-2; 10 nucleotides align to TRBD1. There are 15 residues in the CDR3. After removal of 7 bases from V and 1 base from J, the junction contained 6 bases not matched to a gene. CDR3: CASTTGQGINYGYTF. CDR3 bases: TGTGCCAGCACCACGGGACAGGGGATTAACTATGGCTACACCTTC.

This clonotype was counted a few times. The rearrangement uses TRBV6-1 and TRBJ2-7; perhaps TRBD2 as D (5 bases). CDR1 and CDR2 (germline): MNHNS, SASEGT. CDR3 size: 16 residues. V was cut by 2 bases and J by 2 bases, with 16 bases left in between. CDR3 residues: CASSETGSGVPYEQYF. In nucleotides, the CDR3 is TGTGCCAGCAGTGAAACGGGGAGTGGGGTCCCCTACGAGCAGTACTTC.

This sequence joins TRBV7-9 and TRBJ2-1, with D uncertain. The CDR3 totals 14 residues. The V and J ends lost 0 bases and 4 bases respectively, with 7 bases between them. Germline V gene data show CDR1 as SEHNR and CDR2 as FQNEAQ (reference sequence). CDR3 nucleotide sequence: TGTGCCAGCAGCTTAGCCAGTCTATACAATGAGCAGTTCTTC. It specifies CASSLASLYNEQFF.

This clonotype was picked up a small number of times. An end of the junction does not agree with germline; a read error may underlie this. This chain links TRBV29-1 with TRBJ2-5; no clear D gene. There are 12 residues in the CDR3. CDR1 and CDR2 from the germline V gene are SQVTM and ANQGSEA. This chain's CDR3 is CSVSPVQETRYF. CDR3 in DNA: TGCAGCGTTTCACCGGTCCAAGAGACCCGGTACTTC.

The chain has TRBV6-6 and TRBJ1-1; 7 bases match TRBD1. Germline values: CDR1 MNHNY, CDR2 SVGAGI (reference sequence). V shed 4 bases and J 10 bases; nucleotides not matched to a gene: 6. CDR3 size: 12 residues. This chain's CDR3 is CASSSEGQRAFF. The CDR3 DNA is TGTGCCAGCAGTTCCGAGGGACAGAGAGCTTTCTTT.

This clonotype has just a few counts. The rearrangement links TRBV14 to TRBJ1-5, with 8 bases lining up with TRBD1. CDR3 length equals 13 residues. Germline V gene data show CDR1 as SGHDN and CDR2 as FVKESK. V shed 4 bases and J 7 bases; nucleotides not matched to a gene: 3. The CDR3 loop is CASSRTGRQPQHF. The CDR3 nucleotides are TGTGCCAGCAGCCGGACAGGGCGGCAGCCCCAGCATTTT.

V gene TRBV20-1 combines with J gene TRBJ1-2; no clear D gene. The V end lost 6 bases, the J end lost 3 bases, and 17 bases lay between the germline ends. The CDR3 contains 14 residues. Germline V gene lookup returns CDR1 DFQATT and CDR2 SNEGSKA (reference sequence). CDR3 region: CSAVRLPFDYGYTF. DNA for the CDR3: TGCAGTGCAGTCCGTTTACCCTTTGACTATGGCTACACCTTC.